The rows below give T cell receptor beta chains drawn from one sample of a study of PD-L1 blockade in urothelial cancer. Repertoires were generated with immunoSEQ multiplex PCR, while TCRdb's copy carries only in-frame clones and drops some. Of about 51,000 clones listed, about 86% were seen once; the top ten hold about a sixth. Sequenced here: PBMCs, sampled around atezolizumab (anti-PD-L1) treatment. The receptors were sampled from a man aged 55 to 70 with urothelial cancer. Both conserved end residues are part of each CDR3. Fields, in order: CDR3 DNA, CDR3 protein, CDR3 length, clone size, J gene, D gene, V gene. A D gene is named only where the DNA matches it firmly. Rows may omit the clone size; those that give it use once, few, many or a size class.

TGCGCCAGCAGCCAAGATCCTTTATCTGAAGCTTTCTTT	CASSQDPLSEAFF	13	few	TRBJ1-1	.	TRBV4-1
TGTGCCAGCAGCCGAATCACAGTGACCTCCTACAATGAGCAGTTCTTC	CASSRITVTSYNEQFF	16	.	TRBJ2-1	.	TRBV11-2
TGTGCCAGTGGTGGTACAGGCAATCAGCCCCAGCATTTT	CASGGTGNQPQHF	13	.	TRBJ1-5	.	TRBV19
TGTGCCAGCAGTCAGAACAGGGGGGGGAATGAGCAGTTCTTC	CASSQNRGGNEQFF	14	.	TRBJ2-1	.	TRBV7-6
TGTGCCAGTAGTCCGGGATACGAGCAGTACTTC	CASSPGYEQYF	11	.	TRBJ2-7	.	TRBV19
TGTGCCAGCAGCCGCAGGGGACCTAATTCACCCCTCCACTTT	CASSRRGPNSPLHF	14	.	TRBJ1-6	.	TRBV5-4
TGTGCCAGCAGAGGAGGGGGCATGGGGGAGCTGTTTTTT	CASRGGGMGELFF	13	.	TRBJ2-2	.	TRBV6-4
TGTGCCAGTAGTAAGCGGACAGGGAACACTGAAGCTTTCTTT	CASSKRTGNTEAFF	14	.	TRBJ1-1	TRBD1	TRBV19
TGTGCCAGCGCGCGGACAGGGAAGAACACTGAAGCTTTCTTT	CASARTGKNTEAFF	14	once	TRBJ1-1	TRBD1	TRBV11-3
TGTGCCAGCAGTGTCCCGAGGAGCGGGAGGGGATCTGAGGCCAAAAACATTCAGTACTTC	CASSVPRSGRGSEAKNIQYF	20	.	TRBJ2-4	TRBD2	TRBV6-1
TGTGCCAGCCAAGCGGGTCCCTACTACAATGAGCAGTTCTTC	CASQAGPYYNEQFF	14	.	TRBJ2-1	.	TRBV19
TGTGCCAGTAGTACCTTCCGGACTAGCGGGGCGCTATACAATGAGCAGTTCTTC	CASSTFRTSGALYNEQFF	18	.	TRBJ2-1	TRBD2	TRBV19
TGCGCCAGCAGCTCTCAGGGACATCTGAACACCGGGGAGCTGTTTTTT	CASSSQGHLNTGELFF	16	.	TRBJ2-2	.	TRBV5-1
TGTGCCAGCAGCCTGGATAGAAACTATGGCTACACCTTC	CASSLDRNYGYTF	13	.	TRBJ1-2	.	TRBV5-5
TGTGCCAGCAGCTTATCCAGCAATGAGCAGTTCTTC	CASSLSSNEQFF	12	medium-sized	TRBJ2-1	.	TRBV7-9
TGTGCCAGCAGCGCCAAGGGGGACGTAGGAAACATTCAGTACTTC	CASSAKGDVGNIQYF	15	.	TRBJ2-4	.	TRBV9
TGTGCCAGCAGCCAAGAGCCTCGGGGGGTTAATGAGCAGTTCTTC	CASSQEPRGVNEQFF	15	.	TRBJ2-1	TRBD2	TRBV4-2
TGTGCCTGCCGTTACCAAGAGACCCAGTACTTC	CACRYQETQYF	11	.	TRBJ2-5	.	TRBV30
TGTGCCAGCCCCCCTGGTCTAGCGGGATGGGAGACCCAGTACTTC	CASPPGLAGWETQYF	15	once	TRBJ2-5	TRBD2	TRBV6-1
TGTGCTAGTGGTCCGGGACAGGGGTCTGGAAACACCATATATTTT	CASGPGQGSGNTIYF	15	.	TRBJ1-3	TRBD1	TRBV12-5
TGTGCCAGCAGCTTAGCGCTACAGGATGGAGCCAAAAACATTCAGTACTTC	CASSLALQDGAKNIQYF	17	once	TRBJ2-4	.	TRBV7-9
TGTGCCAGCAGCTTACAAGGGGGCACGAACACCGGGGAGCTGTTTTTT	CASSLQGGTNTGELFF	16	.	TRBJ2-2	TRBD1	TRBV7-2
TGTGCTAGTGGTTCCGTTCCCCCGGATCCCGGGCTTTGGGGGGAGGCCCCAGATACGCAGTATTTT	CASGSVPPDPGLWGEAPDTQYF	22	.	TRBJ2-3	.	TRBV12-5
TGTGCCAGTAGAGCGGGGGAAAATAATTCACCCCTCCACTTT	CASRAGENNSPLHF	14	.	TRBJ1-6	.	TRBV19
TGTGCCAGTCTAGCGGGCCCACGCACAGATACGCAGTATTTT	CASLAGPRTDTQYF	14	.	TRBJ2-3	TRBD2	TRBV6-5
TGTGCCAGCATTAGACAGGGCTCTGGAAACACCATATATTTT	CASIRQGSGNTIYF	14	.	TRBJ1-3	TRBD1	TRBV7-9
TGTGCCAGCAGCTTAAGAGCAGGGGGCTTAAGTGAAGCTTTCTTT	CASSLRAGGLSEAFF	15	.	TRBJ1-1	TRBD1	TRBV7-3
TGTGCCAGCAGCCAAGTGGGGGGACTAGCGGGGGTGGAGCAGTACTTC	CASSQVGGLAGVEQYF	16	.	TRBJ2-7	TRBD2	TRBV14
TGTGCCTGGAGTAAACAGGGGGGAGATACGCAGTATTTT	CAWSKQGGDTQYF	13	.	TRBJ2-3	TRBD1	TRBV30
TGTGCCAGCAGCCCCGTCCCCGGGACTAGTCGTTCTCTTGAGCAGTTCTTC	CASSPVPGTSRSLEQFF	17	.	TRBJ2-1	TRBD2	TRBV27
TGTGCCAGCAGTTCGGGACTCGACTATGGCTACACCTTC	CASSSGLDYGYTF	13	once	TRBJ1-2	.	TRBV28
TGTGCCAGCAGCCCCATCGGGCGGGAGAGGGGTGAGCAGTTCTTC	CASSPIGRERGEQFF	15	.	TRBJ2-1	TRBD2	TRBV9
TGTGCCAGCACCTTCAGCGGGAACCAAGAGACCCAGTACTTC	CASTFSGNQETQYF	14	.	TRBJ2-5	TRBD2	TRBV7-9
TGTGCCAGCTCACCACAGCTAGCGGGAATAGGCACGAACACCGGGGAGCTGTTTTTT	CASSPQLAGIGTNTGELFF	19	.	TRBJ2-2	TRBD2	TRBV18
TGCAGCGTTGAAGATCCCTCGTTAGCGACCTACGAGCAGTACTTC	CSVEDPSLATYEQYF	15	.	TRBJ2-7	.	TRBV29-1
TGCAGCGTTTCCGGTGGACAGGCCACTAACTATGGCTACACCTTC	CSVSGGQATNYGYTF	15	once	TRBJ1-2	TRBD1	TRBV29-1
TGTGCCAGCAGCTCGGGGACAACGGGATTCCTCGATGAGCAGTTCTTC	CASSSGTTGFLDEQFF	16	once	TRBJ2-1	.	TRBV7-9
TGTGCCAGCAGCTTAGAGGGCAGCGGGGGTCTGACGCAGTATTTT	CASSLEGSGGLTQYF	15	.	TRBJ2-3	TRBD2	TRBV7-2
TGTGCCAGTAGTCCCCGACACTGGGGGGATTCACCCCTCCACTTT	CASSPRHWGDSPLHF	15	.	TRBJ1-6	.	TRBV19
TGTGCCAGTACCCCCCTCAACAGCGGAGTCAATGAGCAGTTCTTC	CASTPLNSGVNEQFF	15	.	TRBJ2-1	.	TRBV9
TGTGCCAGCAGCGTAATTAGCGGGGGGGCGGGGAATGAGCAGTTCTTC	CASSVISGGAGNEQFF	16	.	TRBJ2-1	TRBD2	TRBV9
TGTGCCAGCAGCTTCGGAGGGCGATCTGAAGCTTTCTTT	CASSFGGRSEAFF	13	.	TRBJ1-1	.	TRBV7-9
TGTGCCAGCAGCTTAGGCCAGGGCCGGAGCTCCTACGAGCAGTACTTC	CASSLGQGRSSYEQYF	16	.	TRBJ2-7	.	TRBV11-3
TGTGCCAGCAGCTTAAGGCTTCTAGCCGCGGATACCTACGAGCAGTACTTC	CASSLRLLAADTYEQYF	17	.	TRBJ2-7	.	TRBV11-2
TGTGCCAGCAGCCAAGGACTGAGCTCCTACAATGAGCAGTTCTTC	CASSQGLSSYNEQFF	15	.	TRBJ2-1	.	TRBV14
TGCGCCAGCAGCCAAGAGCCATTACAGGGGGCAAGCAATCAGCCCCAGCATTTT	CASSQEPLQGASNQPQHF	18	.	TRBJ1-5	TRBD1	TRBV4-1
TGTGCCAGTAGTTACCGGGAAGGGGAGCAGTACTTC	CASSYREGEQYF	12	.	TRBJ2-7	.	TRBV19
TGTGCCAGTAGGCCTCGTGACAGGGGTCTTGGTCAGTACTTC	CASRPRDRGLGQYF	14	few	TRBJ2-7	TRBD1	TRBV19
TGTGCCAGCAGTGAAGTTGAACAGATCAAAAACATTCAGTACTTC	CASSEVEQIKNIQYF	15	.	TRBJ2-4	.	TRBV6-4
TGTGCCGGCGCACAGGGGTTAGGCAATTCACCCCTCCACTTT	CAGAQGLGNSPLHF	14	.	TRBJ1-6	TRBD1	TRBV6-5